These 25 T cell receptor beta chains came from one sample sequenced in a study of T cells in Graves' hyperthyroidism and ophthalmopathy. Researchers took RNA transcripts and amplified the TCR beta CDR3 regions from them. HTBI primers drove first-round RT-PCR of the TCR CDR3. TCRdb itself ran the multiplex PCR reads through MiXCR, one entry per CDR3 protein. This sample has around 580,000 distinct CDR3 sequences; just over 45% occur once, and the top ten carry about 8.3%. The sample taken for sequencing was peripheral blood or thyroid tissue (not recorded which). The receptors shown here come from a woman between 18 and 29 years old with Graves' hyperthyroidism.

This clonotype was observed at least ten times. The chain couples TRBV2 to TRBJ2-2; either TRBD1 or TRBD2 may fit D (7 bases each). The CDR3 is made up of 17 amino acids. Germline lookup yields CDR1 SNHLY and CDR2 FYNNEI. Deletions cut 7 bases from V and 4 bases from J, with 22 bases between. The CDR3 DNA follows: TGTGCCAGCAAGGTGTCCAGCAGGGGGGGCGGCACCGGGGAGCTGTTTTTT. It encodes CASKVSSRGGGTGELFF.

This clonotype was detected many times. CDR3: CASEPKGQDSYEQYF. In DNA form, the CDR3 reads TGTGCCAGTGAACCGAAGGGACAGGACTCCTACGAGCAGTACTTC. The V call is TRBV7-9, the J call TRBJ2-7; 8 nucleotides line up with TRBD1. CDR1 is SEHNR and CDR2 is FQNEAQ in the germline V gene (reference sequence). CDR3 size: 15 residues. Trimming cost V 9 bases and J 0 bases; bases outside gene matches: 10.

This chain links TRBV5-1 with TRBJ1-1; D unclear. This CDR3 comprises 17 residues. Per the germline V gene, CDR1 is SGHRS and CDR2 is YFSETQ. Trimming cost V 3 bases and J 14 bases, with 32 bases left between them. The CDR3 here is CASSSGSGRANYNEQFF. DNA for the CDR3: TGCGCCAGCAGCTCGGGGTCCGGGAGGGCAAACTACAATGAGCAGTTCTTT.

This clonotype has a single count. A much more abundant neighbour one base away suggests this may be a read error. The genes are TRBV24-1 and TRBJ2-5, with D perhaps TRBD2 (5 bases). This CDR3 has 16 amino acids. Germline loops: CDR1 KGHDR, CDR2 SFDVKD. The CDR3: CASKYQRSGHQEAQYF. The DNA of the CDR3 is TGTGCCAGCAAGTACCAGCGAAGCGGCCACCAAGAGGCCCAGTACTTC.

Ten or more counts support this clonotype. The chain joins TRBV6-5 to TRBJ1-1, with 9 bases that match TRBD1. V lost 4 bases and J lost 0; bases outside the gene matches: 3. Germline-derived CDR1 and CDR2 are MNHEY and SVGAGI. The CDR3 extends over 15 amino acids. CDR3 sequence: CASSLDRGMNTEAFF. CDR3 DNA sequence: TGTGCCAGCAGTTTGGACAGGGGAATGAACACTGAAGCTTTCTTT.

The chain employs TRBV19 and TRBJ2-5; perhaps TRBD2 as D (5 bases). The V gene's germline CDR1 is LNHDA and CDR2 SQIVND (reference sequence). Trimming removed 4 bases at V and 4 bases at J, with 10 bases between. The CDR3 has 13 amino acids. The CDR3 DNA reads as TGTGCCAGTAGTACCGGACGGGGAGAGACCCAGTACTTC. This encodes CASSTGRGETQYF.

The chain couples TRBV12-5 to TRBJ1-4, with D possibly being TRBD1 (5 bases). V lost 2 bases to trimming and J lost 0 bases, with 22 bases between them. CDR1 LGHNT and CDR2 FRNRAP come from the germline V gene. The CDR3 covers 20 residues. CDR3 sequence reads: CASGLWRRGGLFPTNEKLFF. CDR3 coding DNA: TGTGCTAGTGGTTTGTGGCGGAGGGGCGGCCTTTTCCCAACTAATGAAAAACTGTTTTTT.

The CDR3 is CAISESAGRHEQYF. The CDR3 DNA follows: TGTGCCATCAGTGAGTCGGCAGGTCGCCACGAGCAGTACTTC. The chain joins TRBV10-3 to TRBJ2-7, with unresolved D. In germline, CDR1 is ENHRY, CDR2 SYGVKD. The CDR3 totals 14 residues. V was clipped by 0 bases and J by 5 bases, with 11 bases between them.

This chain links TRBV7-9 with TRBJ2-7; D uncertain. V gave up 5 bases and J gave up 7 bases, with 24 bases separating them. Germline lookup yields CDR1 SEHNR and CDR2 FQNEAQ (reference sequence). There are 16 residues in the CDR3. CDR3 amino acids: CASSHPAESSYNEQYF. The CDR3 DNA is TGTGCCAGCAGCCATCCGGCGGAGAGCTCCTACAATGAGCAGTACTTC.

The chain links TRBV29-1 to TRBJ2-2; no clear D. The CDR3 runs 15 residues. In germline, CDR1 is SQVTM, CDR2 ANQGSEA. The CDR3 bases are TGCGCCAGCAGTATCATGGCGGAGAACACCGGGGAGCTGTTTTTT. Translating it yields CASSIMAENTGELFF.

The sample holds a few counts of this clonotype. This sequence joins TRBV7-2 and TRBJ2-1, with 10 bases lining up with TRBD2. The germline CDR1 and CDR2 sequences are SGHTA and FQGNSA. CDR3 length: 15 residues. The V and J ends lost 4 bases and 1 base, in that order; junction bases with no gene match: 1. This CDR3 reads CASSSAGGSYNEQFF. The CDR3 nucleotides read TGTGCCAGCAGCTCAGCGGGAGGGTCCTACAATGAGCAGTTCTTC.

V is TRBV10-2 and J is TRBJ2-1; 7 bases are a match to TRBD2. The CDR3 has 16 residues. After removal of 2 bases from V and 1 base from J, the junction contained 5 bases not matched to a gene. The germline V gene encodes CDR1 WSHSY and CDR2 SAAADI. CDR3 residues: CASSELKRESYNEQFF. The CDR3 coding sequence is TGCGCCAGCAGTGAGCTAAAGCGGGAATCCTACAATGAGCAGTTCTTC.

This clonotype was recorded at least ten times. This chain links TRBV4-2 with TRBJ2-5; no definite D call. Looked up from germline, CDR1 is LGHNA and CDR2 is YNFKEQ. V was clipped by 4 bases and J by 4 bases, with 10 bases between them. The CDR3 loop spans 13 amino acids. The chain's CDR3 is CASSPLVGETQYF. Written as DNA, the CDR3 is TGTGCCAGCAGCCCTCTAGTAGGAGAGACCCAGTACTTC.

This clonotype was picked up many times. V usage is TRBV3-1 and J usage is TRBJ2-5; 7 nucleotides agree with TRBD1. CDR3 size: 13 residues. Germline values: CDR1 LGHDT, CDR2 YNNKEL (reference sequence). V lost 6 bases to trimming and J lost 5 bases; unmatched junction nucleotides: 6. In DNA, the CDR3 is TGTGCCAGCAGACACGTGGGACAGGAGACCCAGTACTTC. Protein sequence: CASRHVGQETQYF.

This clonotype came up many times. The gene calls are TRBV12-3 or TRBV12-4 and TRBJ2-7; the D is unclear. V lost 1 base to trimming and J lost 2 bases, with 9 bases between them. The CDR3 runs 14 residues. DNA for the CDR3: TGTGCCAGCAGTTTAGGTTCCAAGCCCTACGAGCAGTACTTC. Encoded protein: CASSLGSKPYEQYF.

This chain links TRBV7-3 with TRBJ1-2; D unresolved. Germline assignment: CDR1 SGHTA and CDR2 FQGTGA. Trimming cost V 5 bases and J 0 bases, with 19 bases left between them. The CDR3 loop spans 17 amino acids. The CDR3 loop is CASSPQALAGANYGYTF. The CDR3 nucleotides are TGTGCCAGCAGCCCCCAGGCACTAGCGGGAGCTAACTATGGCTACACCTTC.

This rearrangement joins TRBV2 to TRBJ2-7; 9 nucleotides line up with TRBD2. This CDR3 has 17 residues. Trimming removed 4 bases from V and 5 bases from J; junction bases left unmatched: 15. Per the germline V gene, CDR1 is SNHLY and CDR2 is FYNNEI. CDR3 amino acids: CASSGSPRAGGGHEQYF. The CDR3 nucleotides read TGTGCCAGCAGTGGAAGCCCCCGGGCGGGAGGGGGCCACGAGCAGTACTTC.

The chain links TRBV6-5 to TRBJ1-1; 8 bases agree with TRBD1. In germline, CDR1 is MNHEY, CDR2 SVGAGI. CDR3 length: 14 residues. Trimming at V came to 7 bases and at J to 5 bases, leaving 9 bases not matched to a gene. CDR3 sequence reads: CASKLGQGRTEAFF. The CDR3 nucleotides are TGTGCCAGCAAGCTCGGACAGGGTAGAACTGAAGCTTTCTTT.

This chain uses TRBV7-9 with TRBJ2-1; 7 nucleotides line up with TRBD1. V gave up 4 bases and J gave up 6 bases; unmatched junction bases: 9. The CDR3 contains 15 residues. Germline V CDR1 and CDR2: SEHNR, FQNEAQ (reference sequence). The CDR3 here is CASSSVTGNSNEQFF. The CDR3 nucleotides are TGTGCCAGCAGCTCAGTGACAGGGAACAGCAATGAGCAGTTCTTC.

This clonotype was detected ten times or more. The chain is built from TRBV20-1 and TRBJ1-2; 8 nucleotides line up with TRBD1. The ends lost 6 bases at V and 4 bases at J; junction bases unmatched: 7. This CDR3 has 13 residues. The germline CDR1 and CDR2 sequences are DFQATT and SNEGSKA (reference sequence). CDR3: CSAMTGVGYGYTF. Written as DNA, the CDR3 is TGCAGTGCCATGACAGGGGTGGGCTATGGCTACACCTTC.

This clonotype was counted at least ten times. The chain joins TRBV2 to TRBJ2-2, with 14 bases lining up with TRBD2. V gave up 5 bases and J gave up 7 bases; unmatched junction bases: 18. Germline V lookup: CDR1 SNHLY, CDR2 FYNNEI. CDR3 length: 20 residues. This CDR3 reads CASSQQPGLAGALDIGELFF. Written as DNA, the CDR3 is TGTGCCAGCAGTCAACAACCGGGACTAGCGGGAGCCCTGGACATCGGGGAGCTGTTTTTT. Complete variable domain (other parts from reference TRBV2 and TRBJ2-2): EPEVTQTPSHQVTQMGQEVILRCVPISNHLYFYWYRQILGQKVEFLVSFYNNEISEKSEIFDDQFSVERPDGSNFTLKIRSTKLEDSAMYFCASSQQPGLAGALDIGELFFGEGSRLTVL.

The table lists this clonotype with many counts. The chain uses TRBV6-6 and TRBJ1-5; unclear D gene. Looked up from germline, CDR1 is MNHNY and CDR2 is SVGAGI (reference sequence). The CDR3 contains 13 residues. Trimming removed 5 bases at V and 5 bases at J, with 10 bases between. The CDR3 sequence: CASSEARDQPQHF. CDR3 nucleotides: TGTGCCAGCAGTGAAGCTCGAGATCAGCCCCAGCATTTT.

The chain has TRBV24-1 and TRBJ2-7, with a weak D call TRBD1 (6 bases). The V end was cut by 8 bases, the J end by 3 bases, with 13 bases between. The CDR3 runs 13 residues. CDR1 is KGHDR, CDR2 SFDVKD, per germline. The CDR3 reads CATNRTESYEQYF. The CDR3 bases are TGTGCCACCAATCGGACAGAGAGCTACGAGCAGTACTTC.

This clonotype was seen ten or more times. V gene TRBV5-6 combines with J gene TRBJ1-1; tentatively, D is TRBD1 (5 bases). V was cut by 5 bases and J by 1 base, with 9 bases left in between. The CDR3 spans 13 residues. Per the germline V gene, CDR1 is SGHDT and CDR2 is YYEEEE. The CDR3 loop is CASRKQGNTEAFF. CDR3 coding DNA: TGTGCCAGCAGAAAGCAGGGGAACACTGAAGCTTTCTTT.

In the case of this clonotype: The CDR3 does not end in the conserved phenylalanine or tryptophan, so this is likely a read error. This chain connects TRBV6-6 to TRBJ1-2; 7 positions agree with TRBD1. The CDR3 totals 12 residues. Germline CDR1 is MNHNY and CDR2 is SVGAGI (reference sequence). J lost 6 bases, V lost 7 bases, and 5 bases had no gene match. The DNA for the CDR3 is TGTGCCAGCACTTCAACAGGGGATGGCTACACCTTG. Translation gives CASTSTGDGYTL.